The T cell receptor (beta chain) under discussion was sequenced for a study of human T cells and chemical hapten exposure. Study-wide context: On the upper back, patch tests were applied with 0.01% DPC and read at 6 days.

CDR1 is WSHSY, CDR2 SAAADI, per germline. CDR3 length: 14 amino acids. Trimming stripped 4 bases from V and 6 bases from J, with 10 bases between. This sample's time point: patch test 1, 2 weeks after DPC sensitization. As to treatment: therapeutic diphenylcyclopropenone sensitization with weekly scalp DPC. Drawing of blood took place ahead of applying each patch test. Whole blood, unfractionated, served as the material for total RNA extraction. TCRdb called the RACE reads again in MiXCR, with one record for every CDR3 protein. The sample holds approximately 400,000 distinct CDR3 sequences; 4.8% are singletons and the top ten take 2% to 2.5%. The sample holds many counts of this clonotype. What it binds is not known. Overall study findings and caveats: Expanded TCRs made up significantly more big CDR3 similarity clusters than controls did.

The sequence came from a woman aged 50 to 65 with alopecia areata. Some clones in this sample may be carry-over from other donors' samples. J is TRBJ1-6 and V is TRBV10-2, with D possibly being TRBD1 (6 bases). The sequenced sample was whole blood, obtained in connection with sensitization to the hapten diphenylcyclopropenone (DPC). The CDR3 sequence: CASSGGGGNSPLHF. In nucleotides, the CDR3 is TGCGCCAGCAGTGGAGGGGGGGGTAATTCACCCCTCCACTTT.